The entry below gives a single T cell receptor beta chain sequence along with its context. As yet, its antigen is unknown. TCRdb reprocessed the reads via MiXCR and lists one record per CDR3 protein. The sample has 350,000 to 450,000 distinct CDR3 sequences, less than 20% seen once. This sample stems from a study of T cell repertoires in cytomegalovirus infection. Whole-study context: CMV infection together with matching HLA type was indicated by public TCR beta signatures.

CDR1 is SGHRS and CDR2 is YFSETQ in the germline V gene. V lost 1 base to trimming and J lost 5 bases; unmatched junction nucleotides: 16. CDR3 length: 18 amino acids. Study outcomes and limitations: Identification of carriers of CMV plus the relevant HLA was achieved through cumulative public TCR beta family frequency.

This receptor was identified in a human donor in good health (CMV status not recorded). Some clones in this sample may be carry-over from other donors' samples. Input material: PBMCs. The rearrangement joins TRBV5-1 to TRBJ1-1; the match to TRBD1 covers 8 bases. DNA for the CDR3: TGCGCCAGCAGCTTGTGGAGGATAGTTGGGGACAGGAATACTGAAGCTTTCTTT. Its protein product is CASSLWRIVGDRNTEAFF.